This note documents a single TCR beta chain sequence. Its antigen is as yet unknown. Unmatched junction bases numbered 3, after V lost 5 bases and J lost 8 bases. The CDR3 consists of 13 residues. The V gene's germline CDR1 is SGHTA and CDR2 FQGTGA. This sample is drawn from a study of shared clonotypes between healthy human individuals. About the study: The study used three CD4 naive, three CD4 memory, two CD8 naive and one CD8 memory plate per donor. Study conclusions and caveats: About 5% of naive CD4 clonotypes were shared across a handful of donors.

A deep-level run was used for the assay. Libraries were prepared by immunoSEQ multiplex PCR; TCRdb keeps only in-frame clonotypes and omits some of them. The data hold about 1.1 million clones, with 77% observed a single time. The rearrangement joins TRBV7-3 to TRBJ2-4; 10 bases align to TRBD1. Sequenced sample: memory CD4+ T cells from PBMCs. The subset denotes: CD45RA-negative fraction. The clonotype was recovered from a man aged 18 to 30 in good health. Some clones in this sample may be carry-over from other donors' samples. The CDR3 DNA reads TGTGCCAGCAGCCGGGACAGGGGCGACATTCAGTACTTC. It yields the protein CASSRDRGDIQYF. Drawing the rest from reference TRBV7-3 and TRBJ2-4, the complete variable domain is GAGVSQTPSNKVTEKGKYVELRCDPISGHTALYWYRQSLGQGPEFLIYFQGTGAADDSGLPNDRFFAVRPEGSVSTLKIQRTERGDSAVYLCASSRDRGDIQYFGAGTRLSVL.